This T cell receptor beta chain was obtained from a study of blood T cell repertoires in COVID-19. V lost 5 bases and J lost 4; bases outside the gene matches: 16. CDR1 is LNHDA, CDR2 SQIVND, per germline (reference sequence). The CDR3 covers 17 residues. As handled by the study authors: Nucleated cell number was recorded as an estimate derived from reference gene primer amplification. Assay used: immunoSEQ multiplex PCR; TCRdb lists only in-frame clones, some missing. V and J calls and clone size are those listed in that table; D and trimming were worked out from the DNA. The sample lists under 150,000 clones, 70% to 90% occurring once.

The sample taken for sequencing was peripheral blood. This receptor was identified in a young man with acute or convalescent COVID-19. The chain joins TRBV19 to TRBJ1-1; 7 bases are shared with TRBD1. The CDR3 here is CASSVTIGGAVGTEAFF. CDR3 bases: TGTGCCAGTAGTGTGACGATAGGGGGCGCGGTTGGCACTGAAGCTTTCTTT. Looking up the rest from reference TRBV19 and TRBJ1-1 gives the full variable domain: DGGITQSPKYLFRKEGQNVTLSCEQNLNHDAMYWYRQDPGQGLRLIYYSQIVNDFQKGDIAEGYSVSREKKESFPLTVTSAQKNPTAFYLCASSVTIGGAVGTEAFFGQGTRLTVV.